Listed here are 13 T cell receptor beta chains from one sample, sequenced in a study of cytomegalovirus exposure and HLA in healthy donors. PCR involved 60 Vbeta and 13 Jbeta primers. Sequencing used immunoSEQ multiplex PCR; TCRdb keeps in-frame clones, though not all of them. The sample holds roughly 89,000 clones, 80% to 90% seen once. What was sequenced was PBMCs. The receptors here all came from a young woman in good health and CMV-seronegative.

The DNA for the CDR3 is TGCGCCAGCAGCTTGGGGGGGACTAGCGGGGATAATGAGCAGTTCTTC. The encoded protein is CASSLGGTSGDNEQFF. The V and J genes are TRBV5-1 and TRBJ2-1, with TRBD2 identical over 13 bases. Germline assignment: CDR1 SGHRS and CDR2 YFSETQ. The CDR3 runs 16 residues. Trimming cost V 0 bases and J 7 bases; bases outside gene matches: 4.

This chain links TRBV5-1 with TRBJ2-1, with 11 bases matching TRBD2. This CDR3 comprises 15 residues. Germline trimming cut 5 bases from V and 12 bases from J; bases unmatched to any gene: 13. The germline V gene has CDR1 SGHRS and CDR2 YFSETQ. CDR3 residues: CASRDPGLADPWQFF. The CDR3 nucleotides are TGCGCCAGCAGAGACCCGGGACTAGCGGACCCATGGCAGTTCTTC.

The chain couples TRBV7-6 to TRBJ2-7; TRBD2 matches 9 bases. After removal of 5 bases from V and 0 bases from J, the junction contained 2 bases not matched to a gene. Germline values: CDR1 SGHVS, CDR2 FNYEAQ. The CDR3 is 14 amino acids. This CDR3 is CASSRTSDSYEQYF. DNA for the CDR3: TGTGCCAGCAGCCGGACTAGCGACTCCTACGAGCAGTACTTC.

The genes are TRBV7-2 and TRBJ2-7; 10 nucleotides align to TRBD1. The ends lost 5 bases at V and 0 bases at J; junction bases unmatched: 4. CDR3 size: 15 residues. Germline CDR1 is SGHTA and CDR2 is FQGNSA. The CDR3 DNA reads TGTGCCAGCAGCCCGACAGGGGGCGCCTCCTACGAGCAGTACTTC. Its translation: CASSPTGGASYEQYF. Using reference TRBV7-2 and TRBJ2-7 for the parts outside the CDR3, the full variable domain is GAGVSQSPSNKVTEKGKDVELRCDPISGHTALYWYRQSLGQGLEFLIYFQGNSAPDKSGLPSDRFSAERTGGSVSTLTIQRTQQEDSAVYLCASSPTGGASYEQYFGPGTRLTVT.

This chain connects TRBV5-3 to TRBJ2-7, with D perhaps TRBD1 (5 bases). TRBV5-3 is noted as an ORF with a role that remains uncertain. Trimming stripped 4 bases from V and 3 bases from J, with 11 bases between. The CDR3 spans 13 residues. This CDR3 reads CARSLLGDYEQYF. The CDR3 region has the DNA TGTGCCAGAAGCCTGTTAGGGGACTACGAGCAGTACTTC.

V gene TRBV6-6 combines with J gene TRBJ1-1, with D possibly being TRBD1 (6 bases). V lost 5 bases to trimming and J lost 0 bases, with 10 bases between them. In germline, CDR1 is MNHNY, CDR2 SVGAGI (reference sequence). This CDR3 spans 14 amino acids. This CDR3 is CASSRQAMNTEAFF. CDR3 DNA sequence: TGTGCCAGCAGTAGACAGGCCATGAACACTGAAGCTTTCTTT.

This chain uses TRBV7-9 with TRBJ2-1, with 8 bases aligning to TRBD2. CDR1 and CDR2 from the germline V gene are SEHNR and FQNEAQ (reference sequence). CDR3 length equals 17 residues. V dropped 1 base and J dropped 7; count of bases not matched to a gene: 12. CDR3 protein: CASSLVPSGSIGNEQFF. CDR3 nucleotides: TGTGCCAGCAGCTTAGTTCCAAGCGGGAGTATAGGTAATGAGCAGTTCTTC. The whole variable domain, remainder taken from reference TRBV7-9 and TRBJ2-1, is DTGVSQNPRHKITKRGQNVTFRCDPISEHNRLYWYRQTLGQGPEFLTYFQNEAQLEKSRLLSDRFSAERPKGSFSTLEIQRTEQGDSAMYLCASSLVPSGSIGNEQFFGPGTRLTVL.

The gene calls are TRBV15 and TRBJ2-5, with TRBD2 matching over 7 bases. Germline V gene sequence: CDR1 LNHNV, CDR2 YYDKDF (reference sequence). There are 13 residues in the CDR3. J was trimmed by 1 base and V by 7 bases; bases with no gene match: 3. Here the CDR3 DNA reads TGTGCCACCAACCGGGGGGTCCAAGAGACCCAGTACTTC. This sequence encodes CATNRGVQETQYF.

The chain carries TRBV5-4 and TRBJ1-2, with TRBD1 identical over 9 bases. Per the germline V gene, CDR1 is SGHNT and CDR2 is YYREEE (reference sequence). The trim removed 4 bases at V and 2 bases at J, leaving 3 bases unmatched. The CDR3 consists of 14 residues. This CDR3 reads CASSKDRGNYGYTF. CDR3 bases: TGTGCCAGCAGCAAAGACAGGGGGAACTATGGCTACACCTTC.

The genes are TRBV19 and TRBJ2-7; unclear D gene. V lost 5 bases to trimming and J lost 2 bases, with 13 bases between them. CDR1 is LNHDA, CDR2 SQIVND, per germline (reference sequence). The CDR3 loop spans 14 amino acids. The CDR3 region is CASSSGGTAYEQYF. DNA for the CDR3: TGTGCCAGTAGTTCAGGTGGCACCGCCTACGAGCAGTACTTC.

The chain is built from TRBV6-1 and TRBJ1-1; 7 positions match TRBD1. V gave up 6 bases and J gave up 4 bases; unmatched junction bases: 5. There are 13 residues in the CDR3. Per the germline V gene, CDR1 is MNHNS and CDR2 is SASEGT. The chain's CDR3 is CASRATGATEAFF. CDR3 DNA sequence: TGTGCCAGCAGGGCTACAGGGGCCACTGAAGCTTTCTTT.

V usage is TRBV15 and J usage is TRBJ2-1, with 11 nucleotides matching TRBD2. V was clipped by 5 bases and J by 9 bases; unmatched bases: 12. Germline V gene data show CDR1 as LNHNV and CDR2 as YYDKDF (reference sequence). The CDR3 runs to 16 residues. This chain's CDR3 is CATSGGLAGGIIEQFF. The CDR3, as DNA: TGTGCCACCAGCGGCGGGCTAGCGGGAGGTATCATTGAGCAGTTCTTC.

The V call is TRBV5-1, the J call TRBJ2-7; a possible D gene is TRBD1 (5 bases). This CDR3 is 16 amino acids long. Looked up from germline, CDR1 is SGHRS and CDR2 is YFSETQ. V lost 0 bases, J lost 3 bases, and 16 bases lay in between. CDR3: CASSLVRTGSYYEQYF. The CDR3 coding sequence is TGCGCCAGCAGCTTGGTGCGCACAGGTTCCTACTACGAGCAGTACTTC.